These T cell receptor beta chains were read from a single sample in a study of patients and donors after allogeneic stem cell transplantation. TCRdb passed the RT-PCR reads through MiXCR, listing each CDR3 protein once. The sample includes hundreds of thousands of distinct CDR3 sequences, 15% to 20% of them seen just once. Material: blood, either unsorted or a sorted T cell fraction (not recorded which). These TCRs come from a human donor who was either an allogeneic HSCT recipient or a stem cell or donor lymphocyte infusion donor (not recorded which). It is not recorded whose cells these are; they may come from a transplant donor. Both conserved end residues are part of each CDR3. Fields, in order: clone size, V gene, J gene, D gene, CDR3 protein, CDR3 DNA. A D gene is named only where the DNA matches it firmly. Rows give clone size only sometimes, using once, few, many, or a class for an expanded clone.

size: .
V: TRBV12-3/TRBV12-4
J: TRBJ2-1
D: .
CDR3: CASSPMQSSVNNEQFF
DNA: TGTGCCAGCAGCCCAATGCAATCTAGCGTTAACAATGAGCAGTTCTTC

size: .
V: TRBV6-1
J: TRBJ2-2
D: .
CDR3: CASTRLTTGELFF
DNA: TGTGCCAGCACGAGACTGACTACCGGGGAGCTGTTTTTT

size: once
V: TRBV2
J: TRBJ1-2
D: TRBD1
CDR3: CASMTGDSGGYTF
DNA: TGTGCCAGCATGACAGGGGATTCAGGTGGCTACACCTTC

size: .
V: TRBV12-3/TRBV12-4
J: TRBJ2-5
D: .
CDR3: CASTLGFTGREETQYF
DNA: TGTGCCAGCACCTTAGGGTTCACAGGGAGGGAGGAGACCCAGTACTTC

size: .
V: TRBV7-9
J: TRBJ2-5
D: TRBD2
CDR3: CASSGGTSGQETQYF
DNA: TGTGCCAGCAGCGGAGGGACTAGCGGCCAAGAGACCCAGTACTTC

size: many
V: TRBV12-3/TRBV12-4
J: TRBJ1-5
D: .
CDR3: CASSFGREYSNQPQHF
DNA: TGTGCCAGCAGTTTTGGGAGGGAATATAGCAATCAGCCCCAGCATTTT

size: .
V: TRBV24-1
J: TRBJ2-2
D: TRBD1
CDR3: CATSEWGQGRTGELFF
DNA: TGTGCCACCAGTGAATGGGGACAGGGTAGGACCGGGGAGCTGTTTTTT

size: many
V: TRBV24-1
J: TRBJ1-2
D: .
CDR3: CATSDGLLQRGYTF
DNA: TGTGCCACCAGTGACGGGCTCCTGCAGCGTGGCTACACCTTC

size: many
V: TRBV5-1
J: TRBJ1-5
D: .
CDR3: CASSLDGVGDQPQHF
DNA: TGCGCCAGCAGCTTGGATGGGGTAGGGGATCAGCCCCAGCATTTT

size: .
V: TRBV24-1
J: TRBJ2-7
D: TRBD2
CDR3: CATAGGNAYEQYF
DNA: TGTGCCACAGCCGGGGGGAACGCCTACGAGCAGTACTTC

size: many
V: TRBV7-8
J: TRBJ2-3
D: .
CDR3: CASSLGSRTDTQYF
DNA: TGTGCCAGCAGCTTAGGGTCCCGCACAGATACGCAGTATTTT

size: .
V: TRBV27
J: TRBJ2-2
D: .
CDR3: CASSPGYGAGELFF
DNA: TGTGCCAGCTCCCCCGGGTATGGGGCCGGGGAGCTGTTTTTT

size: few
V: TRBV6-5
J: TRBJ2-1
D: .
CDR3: CASSYGYEQFF
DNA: TGTGCCAGCAGTTACGGGTATGAGCAGTTCTTC

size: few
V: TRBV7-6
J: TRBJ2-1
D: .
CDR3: CASSFPLNYNEQFF
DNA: TGTGCCAGCAGCTTCCCACTTAACTACAATGAGCAGTTCTTC

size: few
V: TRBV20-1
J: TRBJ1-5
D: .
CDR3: CSANRGNQPQHF
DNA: TGCAGTGCTAACAGAGGCAATCAGCCCCAGCATTTT

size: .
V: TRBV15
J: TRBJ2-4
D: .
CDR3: CATSRDSAGFGWGKNIQYF
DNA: TGTGCCACCAGCAGAGATTCGGCAGGGTTTGGTTGGGGCAAAAACATTCAGTACTTC

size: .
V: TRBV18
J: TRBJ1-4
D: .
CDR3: CASSPDRRTNEKLFF
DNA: TGTGCCAGCTCACCAGACAGGCGAACTAATGAAAAACTGTTTTTT

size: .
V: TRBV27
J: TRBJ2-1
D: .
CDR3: CASSTGQYNEQFF
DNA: TGTGCCAGCAGTACCGGACAATACAATGAGCAGTTCTTC

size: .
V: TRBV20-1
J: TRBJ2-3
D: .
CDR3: CSARAKDTQYF
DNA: TGCAGTGCTAGAGCGAAGGATACGCAGTATTTT

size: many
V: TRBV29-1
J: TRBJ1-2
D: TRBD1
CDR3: CSVHPEDRAYGYTF
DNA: TGCAGCGTCCATCCCGAGGACAGGGCCTATGGCTACACCTTC

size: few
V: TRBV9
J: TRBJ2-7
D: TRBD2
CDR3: CASSVGSGRGPHQGEQYF
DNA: TGTGCCAGCAGCGTTGGGTCAGGGAGGGGCCCCCATCAGGGCGAGCAGTACTTC

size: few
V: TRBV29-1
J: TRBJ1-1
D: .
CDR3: CSVADSWGETEAFF
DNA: TGCAGCGTTGCAGATAGCTGGGGCGAAACTGAAGCTTTCTTT

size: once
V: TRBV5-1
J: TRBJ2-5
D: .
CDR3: CASTSEGGQETQYF
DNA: TGCGCCAGCACCTCTGAGGGAGGTCAAGAGACCCAGTACTTC

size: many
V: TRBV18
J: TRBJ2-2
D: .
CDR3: CASYPDAGPGELFF
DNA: TGTGCCAGCTACCCAGATGCCGGACCCGGGGAGCTGTTTTTT

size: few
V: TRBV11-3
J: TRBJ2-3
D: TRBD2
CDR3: CASSQTSGTDTQYF
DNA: TGTGCCAGCAGCCAGACTAGCGGCACAGATACGCAGTATTTT

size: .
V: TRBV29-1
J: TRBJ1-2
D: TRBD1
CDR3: CSVVPRVDRIGGYTF
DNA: TGCAGCGTTGTCCCCCGCGTGGACAGGATCGGTGGCTACACCTTC

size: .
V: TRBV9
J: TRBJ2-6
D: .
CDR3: CASSSPGPSGPGANVLTF
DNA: TGTGCCAGCAGCTCCCCGGGTCCCTCCGGGCCGGGGGCCAACGTCCTGACTTTC

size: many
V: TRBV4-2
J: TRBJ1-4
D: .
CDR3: CASSQDRGGPQPSEKLFF
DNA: TGTGCCAGCAGCCAAGATCGCGGGGGGCCCCAACCCAGTGAAAAACTGTTTTTT

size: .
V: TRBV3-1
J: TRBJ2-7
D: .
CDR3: CASSQGDTLRLEQYF
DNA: TGTGCCAGCAGCCAAGGGGACACTTTACGTCTCGAGCAGTACTTC

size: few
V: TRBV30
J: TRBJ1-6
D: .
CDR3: CAAGRATSPLHF
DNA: TGTGCCGCGGGACGGGCGACTTCACCCCTCCACTTT

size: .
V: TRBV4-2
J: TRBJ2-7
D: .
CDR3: CASSQIGIGGLYEQYF
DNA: TGTGCCAGCAGCCAAATAGGGATCGGGGGGCTATACGAGCAGTACTTC

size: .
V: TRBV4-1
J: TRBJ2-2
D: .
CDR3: CASSQGRGGKNTGELFF
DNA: TGCGCCAGCAGCCAAGGAAGGGGGGGCAAGAACACCGGGGAGCTGTTTTTT

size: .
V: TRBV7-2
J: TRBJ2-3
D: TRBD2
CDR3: CASSLYSGRALTDTQYF
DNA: TGTGCCAGCAGCTTATATAGCGGGAGGGCCCTCACAGATACGCAGTATTTT

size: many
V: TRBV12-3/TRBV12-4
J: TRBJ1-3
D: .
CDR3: CASSFTGDSLSGNTIYF
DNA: TGTGCCAGCAGTTTTACGGGGGATTCCCTCTCTGGAAACACCATATATTTT

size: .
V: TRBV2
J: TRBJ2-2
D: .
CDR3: CASSPVFGELFF
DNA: TGTGCCAGCAGTCCCGTGTTTGGGGAGCTGTTTTTT

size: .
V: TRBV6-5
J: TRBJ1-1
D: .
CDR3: CASSYGAGNTEAFF
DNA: TGTGCCAGCAGTTACGGGGCAGGGAACACTGAAGCTTTCTTT

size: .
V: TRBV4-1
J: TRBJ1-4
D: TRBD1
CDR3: CASSDRELTNEKLFF
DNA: TGCGCCAGCAGCGACAGGGAATTAACTAATGAAAAACTGTTTTTT

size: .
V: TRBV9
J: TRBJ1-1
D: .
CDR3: CASSVGLGNTEAFF
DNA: TGTGCCAGCAGCGTAGGTCTAGGGAACACTGAAGCTTTCTTT

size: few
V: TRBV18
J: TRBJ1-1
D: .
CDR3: CASSPLQGRTEAFF
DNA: TGTGCCAGCTCACCGCTACAGGGTAGGACTGAAGCTTTCTTT

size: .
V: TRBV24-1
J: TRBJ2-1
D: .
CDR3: CATSVRDNEQFF
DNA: TGTGCCACCAGTGTTAGGGACAATGAGCAGTTCTTC

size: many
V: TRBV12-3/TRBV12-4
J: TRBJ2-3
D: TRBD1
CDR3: CASSSRDRGENTQYF
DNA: TGTGCCAGCAGTTCCCGGGACAGGGGTGAAAATACGCAGTATTTT